This section outlines one T cell receptor (beta chain) sequence together with its context. Its antigen is undetermined. These data belong to a study of cytomegalovirus exposure and HLA in healthy donors. Study-wide findings and caveats: Sequencing depth roughly uniform across donors was assumed in presence/absence analyses. Available immune exposure information was restricted to CMV serostatus only.

Germline V gene data show CDR1 as LNHDA and CDR2 as SQIVND (reference sequence). V lost 4 bases and J lost 0, with 9 bases in between. CDR3 size: 14 residues. The PCR made use of 60 Vbeta and 13 Jbeta primers. Sequencing used immunoSEQ multiplex PCR; TCRdb keeps in-frame clones, though not all of them. This table holds tens of thousands of clones, over 60% found once. The gene calls are TRBV19 and TRBJ1-2, with D hard to call. The sequence was obtained from a male donor in good health and CMV-seropositive. Sample: PBMCs. CDR3: CASSTHSANYGYTF. In nucleotides, the CDR3 is TGTGCCAGTAGTACCCACAGTGCTAACTATGGCTACACCTTC.